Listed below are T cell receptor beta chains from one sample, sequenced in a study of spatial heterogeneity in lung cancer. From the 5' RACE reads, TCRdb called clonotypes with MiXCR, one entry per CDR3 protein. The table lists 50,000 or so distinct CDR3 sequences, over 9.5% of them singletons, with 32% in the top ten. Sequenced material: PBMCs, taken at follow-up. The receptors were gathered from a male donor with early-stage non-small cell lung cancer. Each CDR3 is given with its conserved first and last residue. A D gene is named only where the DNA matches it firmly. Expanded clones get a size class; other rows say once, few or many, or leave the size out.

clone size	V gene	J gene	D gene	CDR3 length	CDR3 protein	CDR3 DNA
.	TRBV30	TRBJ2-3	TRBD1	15	CAWSSAGGGTDTQYF	TGTGCCTGGAGTTCTGCAGGGGGCGGCACAGATACGCAGTATTTT
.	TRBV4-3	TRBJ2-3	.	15	CASSQGTPKGDTQYF	TGCGCCAGCAGCCAGGGGACACCGAAAGGAGATACGCAGTATTTT
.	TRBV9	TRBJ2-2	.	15	CASSVDPTATGELFF	TGTGCCAGCAGCGTAGACCCCACAGCCACCGGGGAGCTGTTTTTT
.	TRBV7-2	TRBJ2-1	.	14	CASSLTQNGNEQFF	TGTGCCAGCAGCTTAACTCAGAACGGGAATGAGCAGTTCTTC
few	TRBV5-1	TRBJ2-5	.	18	CASSLMAGGELTQETQYF	TGCGCCAGCAGCTTGATGGCAGGGGGGGAACTCACTCAAGAGACCCAGTACTTC
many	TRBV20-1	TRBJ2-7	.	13	CSARTASDYEQYF	TGCAGTGCTAGGACAGCATCGGACTACGAGCAGTACTTC
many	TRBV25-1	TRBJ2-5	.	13	CASSGLPEETQYF	TGTGCCAGCTCTGGACTCCCCGAAGAGACCCAGTACTTC
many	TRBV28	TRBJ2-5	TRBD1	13	CASSSGTVETQYF	TGTGCCAGCAGTTCCGGGACAGTAGAGACCCAGTACTTC
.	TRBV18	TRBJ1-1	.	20	CASSRGVITGVQGTNTEAFF	TGTGCCAGCTCACGAGGGGTTATAACTGGGGTCCAAGGGACCAACACTGAAGCTTTCTTT
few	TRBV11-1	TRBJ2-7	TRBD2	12	CASSWTSGEQYF	TGTGCCAGCAGCTGGACTAGTGGGGAGCAGTACTTC
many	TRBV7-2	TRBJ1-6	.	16	CASSLVGGQPNSPLHF	TGTGCCAGCAGCTTAGTTGGGGGGCAGCCTAATTCACCCCTCCACTTT
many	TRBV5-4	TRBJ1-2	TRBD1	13	CASSLDRNYGYTF	TGTGCCAGCAGCCTGGACAGGAACTATGGCTACACCTTC